Shown below are 23 T cell receptor beta chains from a single sample sequenced in a study of kidney transplant recipient with SARS-CoV-2 infection. Each CDR3 protein is one row after TCRdb ran MiXCR on the reads. In the table there are 200,000 to 300,000 distinct CDR3 sequences, 29% of which are singletons. The sample was a blood sample, taken at baseline and on approximately day 120 from a kidney transplant recipient. These receptors all come from a young adult male patient who had COVID-19 and was a kidney transplant recipient. Some of these T cells may belong to the graft donor.

This clonotype was seen a few times. Being one base from a much bigger clone, this may be a read error. The chain joins TRBV12-3 or TRBV12-4 to TRBJ1-2; D ambiguous. The length of the CDR3 is 17 residues. The ends were cut back, 5 bases at V and 4 bases at J, with 23 bases in the middle. DNA of the CDR3: TGTGCCAGCAGTGAACTACTCACAGCAAGAAAGACCTATGGCTACACCTTC. It specifies CASSELLTARKTYGYTF.

Ten or more counts support this clonotype. One junction end does not reproduce the germline sequence, and a read error may be involved. The rearrangement links TRBV5-1 to TRBJ2-7; D is undetermined. This CDR3 spans 11 amino acids. CDR1 is SGHRS, CDR2 YFSETQ, per germline. The CDR3 DNA is TGTGCCAGCAGCTTAGGGTACGAGCAGTACTTC. This codes for CASSLGYEQYF. The full variable domain, rest sourced from reference TRBV5-1 and TRBJ2-7, is KAGVTQTPRYLIKTRGQQVTLSCSPISGHRSVSWYQQTPGQGLQFLFEYFSETQRNKGNFPGRFSGRQFSNSRSEMNVSTLELGDSALYLCASSLGYEQYFGPGTRLTVT.

This sequence joins TRBV11-3 and TRBJ1-2; D remains unclear. Trimming shortened V by 3 bases and J by 4 bases, and 21 bases separated the two germline ends. This CDR3 has 17 residues. Germline V gene lookup returns CDR1 SGHNT and CDR2 YENEEA. The chain's CDR3 is CASSFVADLGKTYGYTF. CDR3 in DNA: TGTGCCAGCAGCTTTGTGGCCGATCTCGGAAAGACCTATGGCTACACCTTC.

The genes are TRBV19 and TRBJ1-2; maybe TRBD1 (6 bases). V was clipped by 7 bases and J by 6 bases, with 21 bases between them. Germline V gene data show CDR1 as LNHDA and CDR2 as SQIVND (reference sequence). The length of the CDR3 is 15 residues. The CDR3 loop is CASNIVTGTSDGYTF. For the CDR3, the DNA is TGTGCCAGTAATATCGTAACCGGGACATCAGATGGCTACACCTTC. Complete variable domain (other parts from reference TRBV19 and TRBJ1-2): DGGITQSPKYLFRKEGQNVTLSCEQNLNHDAMYWYRQDPGQGLRLIYYSQIVNDFQKGDIAEGYSVSREKKESFPLTVTSAQKNPTAFYLCASNIVTGTSDGYTFGSGTRLTVV.

This chain uses TRBV20-1 with TRBJ2-4; D is uncertain. The CDR3 totals 18 residues. CDR1 is DFQATT, CDR2 SNEGSKA, per germline (reference sequence). The V and J ends lost 3 bases and 1 base respectively, with 22 bases between them. In DNA form, the CDR3 reads TGCAGTGCTAGGGAGCCGAGACTTGTTGGTTTTGCCAAAAACATTCAGTACTTC. Translating it yields CSAREPRLVGFAKNIQYF.

Concerning this clonotype itself: A single base separates this from a much larger clone, so it may be a read error. The chain is built from TRBV19 and TRBJ2-7; weak D call: TRBD2 (6 bases). Germline CDR1 LNHDA, CDR2 SQIVND (reference sequence). The CDR3 sequence is 12 residues long. CDR3 coding DNA: TGTGCCAGTAGTATGACTAGAAACGAGCAGTGCTTC. This translates into CASSMTRNEQCF.

This clonotype was seen repeatedly, ten times or more. The chain links TRBV20-1 to TRBJ2-6, with a possible D match to TRBD1 (7 bases). With 3 bases removed from V and 2 bases from J, the gap between germline ends came to 11 bases. CDR1 and CDR2 from the germline V gene are DFQATT and SNEGSKA (reference sequence). This CDR3 is 15 amino acids long. The CDR3 nucleotides read TGCAGTGCTAGTATCAGGGGGGCTGGGGCCAACGTCCTGACTTTC. Translating it yields CSASIRGAGANVLTF.

In the case of this clonotype: A much larger clone lies one base from this, so it may be a read error. The conserved phenylalanine or tryptophan normally closing the CDR3 is absent here, so this likely arose from a read error. V and J are TRBV12-3 or TRBV12-4 and TRBJ1-1; no clear D gene. This CDR3 is built from 14 residues. The V gene lost 7 bases and the J gene lost 1 base, with 13 bases spanning the gap. The CDR3 loop is CASNSVRANTEAFL. CDR3 nucleotide sequence: TGTGCCAGCAATTCGGTCCGGGCGAACACTGAAGCTTTCCTT.

There are many counts of this clonotype. The V call is TRBV5-4, the J call TRBJ1-2; D is unclear. The germline CDR1 and CDR2 sequences are SGHNT and YYREEE (reference sequence). Trimming took off 7 bases at V and 4 bases at J, with 23 bases between the two ends. The length of the CDR3 is 16 residues. Here the CDR3 DNA reads TGTGCCAGCGAGCGTCTCGTACCAGGAAAGACCTATGGCTACACCTTC. Translation: CASERLVPGKTYGYTF.

This clonotype was seen repeatedly, ten times or more. This sequence joins TRBV20-1 and TRBJ1-5, with D tentatively TRBD1 (5 bases). CDR1 and CDR2 from the germline V gene are DFQATT and SNEGSKA (reference sequence). Trimming left V 3 bases short and J 2 bases short, with 11 bases between. This CDR3 spans 14 amino acids. For the CDR3, the DNA is TGCAGTGCTAGGGTAACAGGAGGCAATCAGCCCCAGCATTTT. This sequence encodes CSARVTGGNQPQHF.

About this clonotype: A clone one base away is much larger, so this may be a read error. The rearrangement joins TRBV6-5 to TRBJ2-7; 8 bases fit TRBD1. V was clipped by 9 bases and J by 3 bases; unmatched bases: 7. This CDR3 has 13 residues. Germline lookup yields CDR1 MNHEY and CDR2 SVGAGI. The chain's CDR3 is CASRRTGHYEQYF. The CDR3 nucleotides read TGTGCCAGTCGTAGGACAGGGCACTACGAGCAGTACTTC.

This clonotype was seen repeatedly, ten times or more. This chain links TRBV24-1 with TRBJ1-2; D not certain. CDR3 length equals 17 residues. V lost 6 bases and J 4 bases, leaving 23 bases between the germline ends. CDR1 and CDR2 (germline): KGHDR, SFDVKD. The CDR3 is CATSWSVSTRKTYGYTF. The CDR3 coding sequence is TGTGCCACCAGTTGGAGCGTTAGTACCAGAAAGACCTATGGCTACACCTTC.

This clonotype was counted at least ten times. V and J are TRBV12-3 or TRBV12-4 and TRBJ2-5; 11 bases fit TRBD2. V lost 5 bases to trimming and J lost 2 bases; unmatched junction nucleotides: 13. The CDR3 sequence is 18 residues long. CDR3 DNA: TGTGCCAGCAGTCCACTGGTCCCGGGACTAGCGGTTCAAGAGACCCAGTACTTC. Its translation is CASSPLVPGLAVQETQYF.

This clonotype was found many times. The rearrangement uses TRBV6-5 and TRBJ2-7; 9 nucleotides agree with TRBD1. From germline, CDR1 is MNHEY and CDR2 SVGAGI. The CDR3 is 16 amino acids. The ends lost 2 bases at V and 6 bases at J; junction bases unmatched: 11. The CDR3 loop reads CASSYLTGGRWAEQYF. The CDR3 DNA reads as TGTGCCAGCAGTTACCTAACAGGGGGCCGTTGGGCCGAGCAGTACTTC.

This clonotype was counted a few times. Given a much more abundant clone one base away, this may be a read error. The J gene is TRBJ1-1, the V gene TRBV28; 8 bases agree with TRBD1. There are 12 residues in the CDR3. Germline V CDR1 and CDR2: MDHEN, SYDVKM. The CDR3 coding sequence is TGTACCGCTAAGACAGGGGACACTGAAGCTTTCTTT. It codes for CTAKTGDTEAFF.

This clonotype was picked up many times. The rearrangement uses TRBV11-3 and TRBJ2-1; D is possibly TRBD1 (6 bases). V was shortened by 0 bases and J by 7 bases, with 16 bases between the two germline ends. The CDR3 runs to 16 residues. The germline CDR1 and CDR2 sequences are SGHNT and YENEEA. The CDR3 is CASSLDGGGGLNEQFF. DNA of the CDR3: TGTGCCAGCAGCTTAGATGGGGGTGGGGGCTTAAATGAGCAGTTCTTC.

V usage is TRBV5-8 and J usage is TRBJ1-5; D not certain. Germline CDR1 reads SGHTS; CDR2 reads YDEGEE. Trimming cost V 4 bases and J 4 bases, with 12 bases left between them. The CDR3 contains 14 residues. The CDR3 sequence: CASSAPRGNQPQHF. CDR3 DNA sequence: TGTGCCAGCAGCGCCCCCCGAGGGAATCAGCCCCAGCATTTT.

This clonotype has a handful of counts. The J gene is TRBJ1-2, the V gene TRBV19, with a weak D call TRBD1 (6 bases). CDR3 length equals 13 residues. Per the germline V gene, CDR1 is LNHDA and CDR2 is SQIVND (reference sequence). V lost 8 bases and J lost 5, with 15 bases in between. The CDR3: CASRTGGGYGYTF. CDR3 nucleotides: TGTGCCAGTCGAACGGGAGGGGGATATGGCTACACCTTC. Looking up the rest from reference TRBV19 and TRBJ1-2 gives the full variable domain: DGGITQSPKYLFRKEGQNVTLSCEQNLNHDAMYWYRQDPGQGLRLIYYSQIVNDFQKGDIAEGYSVSREKKESFPLTVTSAQKNPTAFYLCASRTGGGYGYTFGSGTRLTVV.

Ten or more counts support this clonotype. The gene calls are TRBV5-4 and TRBJ1-2; D gene unclear. This CDR3 comprises 16 residues. V lost 7 bases and J 4 bases, leaving 23 bases between the germline ends. Germline CDR1 is SGHNT and CDR2 is YYREEE (reference sequence). Written as DNA, the CDR3 is TGTGCCAGCCGGAGCAGCGTACCAGGAAAGACCTATGGCTACACCTTC. Protein: CASRSSVPGKTYGYTF.

Concerning this clonotype itself: The germline gene is not matched at one end of the junction; a read error may be the cause. V gene TRBV10-3 combines with J gene TRBJ2-1; no reliable D call. The CDR3 loop spans 12 amino acids. Germline CDR1 reads ENHRY; CDR2 reads SYGVKD. CDR3 loop: CAISVLGRKELF. CDR3 bases: TGTGCCATCAGTGTATTAGGAAGGAAAGAACTCTTC.

Comment on this clonotype: Since a much larger clone is just one base distant, this may be a read error. V usage is TRBV11-1 and J usage is TRBJ1-2; D ambiguous. The CDR3 is 17 residues long. Deletions cut 5 bases from V and 4 bases from J, with 23 bases between. Looked up from germline, CDR1 is SGHAT and CDR2 is FQDESV (reference sequence). The CDR3 DNA follows: TGTGCCAGCAGCAGAGACCTTAAGGCTGGAAAGACCTATGGCTACACCTTC. Translating gives CASSRDLKAGKTYGYTF.

This clonotype was counted ten times or more. The CDR3 sequence: CAWTPRGGGYGYTF. CDR3 coding DNA: TGTGCCTGGACCCCGAGGGGGGGAGGCTATGGCTACACCTTC. The chain couples TRBV30 to TRBJ1-2; weak D call: TRBD1 (6 bases). V lost 4 bases and J lost 4, with 16 bases in between. CDR1 GTSNPN and CDR2 SVGIG come from the germline V gene (reference sequence). The CDR3 loop spans 14 amino acids.

The chain employs TRBV6-1 and TRBJ1-2; D unclear. The CDR3 sequence is 17 residues long. V was shortened by 4 bases and J by 4 bases, with 22 bases between the two germline ends. Germline CDR1 MNHNS, CDR2 SASEGT. This CDR3 reads CASSVIISMRKTYGYTF. CDR3 nucleotide sequence: TGTGCCAGCAGTGTAATTATCTCTATGCGAAAGACCTATGGCTACACCTTC.